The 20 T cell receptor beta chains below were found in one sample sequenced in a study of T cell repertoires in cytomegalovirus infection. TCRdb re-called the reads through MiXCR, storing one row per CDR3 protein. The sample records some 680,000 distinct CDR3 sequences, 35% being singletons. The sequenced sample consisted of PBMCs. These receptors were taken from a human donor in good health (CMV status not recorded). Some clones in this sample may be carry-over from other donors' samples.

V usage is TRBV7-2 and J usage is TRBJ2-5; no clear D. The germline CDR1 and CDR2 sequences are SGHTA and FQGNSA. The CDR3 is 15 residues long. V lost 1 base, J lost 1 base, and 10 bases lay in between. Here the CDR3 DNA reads TGTGCCAGCAGCTTAGGCCGGTTTTCCCAAGAGACCCAGTACTTC. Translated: CASSLGRFSQETQYF.

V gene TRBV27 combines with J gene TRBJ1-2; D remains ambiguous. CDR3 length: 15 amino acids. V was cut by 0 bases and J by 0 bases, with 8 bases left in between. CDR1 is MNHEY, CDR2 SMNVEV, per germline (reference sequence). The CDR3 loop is CASSLSGIANYGYTF. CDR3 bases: TGTGCCAGCAGTTTATCGGGCATTGCTAACTATGGCTACACCTTC.

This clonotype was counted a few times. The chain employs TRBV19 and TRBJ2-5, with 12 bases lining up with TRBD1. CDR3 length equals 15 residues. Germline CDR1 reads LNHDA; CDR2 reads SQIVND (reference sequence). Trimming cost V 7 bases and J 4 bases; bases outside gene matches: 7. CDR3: CASTRGQGAPETQYF. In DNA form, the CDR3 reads TGTGCCAGTACCCGGGGACAGGGGGCCCCAGAGACCCAGTACTTC.

Written as DNA, the CDR3 is TGTGCCAGCAGCTCGGCCCTGGACGGTAACTACGAGCAGTACTTC. Its protein product is CASSSALDGNYEQYF. This chain links TRBV5-4 with TRBJ2-7; D gene uncertain. The CDR3 has 15 residues. V was cut by 3 bases and J by 3 bases, with 16 bases left in between. CDR1 and CDR2 from the germline V gene are SGHNT and YYREEE (reference sequence).

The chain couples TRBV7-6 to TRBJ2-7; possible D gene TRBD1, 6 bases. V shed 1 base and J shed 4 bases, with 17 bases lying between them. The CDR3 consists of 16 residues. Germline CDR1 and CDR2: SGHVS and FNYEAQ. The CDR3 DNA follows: TGTGCCAGCAGCTTAGGAGCAGGGACAAGTGTTTACGAGCAGTACTTC. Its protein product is CASSLGAGTSVYEQYF.

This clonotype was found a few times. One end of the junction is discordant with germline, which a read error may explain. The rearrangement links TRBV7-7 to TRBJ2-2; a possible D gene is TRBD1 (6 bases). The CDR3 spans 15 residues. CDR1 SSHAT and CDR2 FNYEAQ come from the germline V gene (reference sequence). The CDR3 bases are TGTGCTAGCAGCTCACAGGGTCACGGCACCGGGGAGCTGTTTTTT. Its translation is CASSSQGHGTGELFF.

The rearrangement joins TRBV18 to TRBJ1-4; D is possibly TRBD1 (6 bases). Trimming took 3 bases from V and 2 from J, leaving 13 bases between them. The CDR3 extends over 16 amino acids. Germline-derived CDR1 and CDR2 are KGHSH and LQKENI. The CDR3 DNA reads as TGTGCCAGCTCACCGGTTGGGGGCTCGACTAATGAAAAACTGTTTTTT. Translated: CASSPVGGSTNEKLFF.

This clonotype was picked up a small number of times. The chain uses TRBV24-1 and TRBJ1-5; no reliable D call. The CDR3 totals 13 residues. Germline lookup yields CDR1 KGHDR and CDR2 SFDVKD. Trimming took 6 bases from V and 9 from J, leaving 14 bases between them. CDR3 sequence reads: CATSPDPGWPQHF. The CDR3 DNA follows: TGTGCCACCAGTCCGGATCCGGGGTGGCCCCAGCATTTT.

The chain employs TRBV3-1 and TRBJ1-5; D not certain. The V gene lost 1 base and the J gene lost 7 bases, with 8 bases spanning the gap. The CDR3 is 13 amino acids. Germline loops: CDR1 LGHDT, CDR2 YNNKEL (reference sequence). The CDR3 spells CASSQVDGQPQHF. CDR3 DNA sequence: TGTGCCAGCAGCCAAGTGGACGGGCAGCCCCAGCATTTT.

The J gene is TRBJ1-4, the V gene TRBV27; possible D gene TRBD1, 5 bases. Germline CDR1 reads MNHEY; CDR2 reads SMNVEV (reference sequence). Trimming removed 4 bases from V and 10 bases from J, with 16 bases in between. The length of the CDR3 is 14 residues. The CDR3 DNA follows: TGTGCCAGCAGTTGGAATGCAGGGATTGGAAAACTGTTTTTT. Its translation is CASSWNAGIGKLFF.

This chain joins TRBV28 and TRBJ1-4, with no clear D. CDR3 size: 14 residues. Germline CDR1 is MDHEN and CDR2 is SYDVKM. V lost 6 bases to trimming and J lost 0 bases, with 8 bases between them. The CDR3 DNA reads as TGTGCCAGCAGGCTCCTTGCAACTAATGAAAAACTGTTTTTT. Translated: CASRLLATNEKLFF.

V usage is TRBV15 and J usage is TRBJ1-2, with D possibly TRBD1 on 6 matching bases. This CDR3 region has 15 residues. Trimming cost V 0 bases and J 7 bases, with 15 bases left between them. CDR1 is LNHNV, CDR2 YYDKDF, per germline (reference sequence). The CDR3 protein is CATSRDRTVWGGYTF. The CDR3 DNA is TGTGCCACCAGCAGAGACAGGACAGTTTGGGGTGGCTACACCTTC.

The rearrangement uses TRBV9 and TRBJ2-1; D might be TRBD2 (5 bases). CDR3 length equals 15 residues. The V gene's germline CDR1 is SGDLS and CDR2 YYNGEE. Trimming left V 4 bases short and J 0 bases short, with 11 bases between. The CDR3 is CASSRGRSSYNEQFF. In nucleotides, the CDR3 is TGTGCCAGCAGCAGAGGGAGAAGCTCCTACAATGAGCAGTTCTTC.

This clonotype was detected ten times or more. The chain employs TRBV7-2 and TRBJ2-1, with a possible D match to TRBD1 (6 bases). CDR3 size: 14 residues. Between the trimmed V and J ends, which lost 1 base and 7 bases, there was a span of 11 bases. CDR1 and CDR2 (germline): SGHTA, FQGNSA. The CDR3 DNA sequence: TGTGCCAGCAGCTTAGTTAGTACAGGGAATGAGCAGTTCTTC. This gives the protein CASSLVSTGNEQFF. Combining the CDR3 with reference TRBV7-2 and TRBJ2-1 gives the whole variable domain GAGVSQSPSNKVTEKGKDVELRCDPISGHTALYWYRQSLGQGLEFLIYFQGNSAPDKSGLPSDRFSAERTGGSVSTLTIQRTQQEDSAVYLCASSLVSTGNEQFFGPGTRLTVL.

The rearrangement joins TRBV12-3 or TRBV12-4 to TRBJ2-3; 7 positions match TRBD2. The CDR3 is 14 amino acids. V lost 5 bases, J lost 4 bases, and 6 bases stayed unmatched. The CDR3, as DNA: TGTGCCAGCAGTGCACCCGGGAGGCCAGATACGCAGTATTTT. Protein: CASSAPGRPDTQYF.

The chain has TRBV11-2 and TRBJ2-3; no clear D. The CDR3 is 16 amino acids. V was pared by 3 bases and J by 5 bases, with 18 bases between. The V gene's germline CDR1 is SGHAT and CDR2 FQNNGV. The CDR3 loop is CASSFLARGVGDTQYF. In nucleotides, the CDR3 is TGTGCCAGCAGCTTCCTCGCCCGTGGGGTTGGAGATACGCAGTATTTT.

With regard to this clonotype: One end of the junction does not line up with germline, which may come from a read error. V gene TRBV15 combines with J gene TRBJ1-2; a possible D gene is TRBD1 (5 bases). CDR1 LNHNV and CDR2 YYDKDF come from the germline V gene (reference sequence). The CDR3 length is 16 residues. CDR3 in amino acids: CANSRGVREGDYGYSF. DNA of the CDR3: TGTGCCAACAGCAGAGGGGTCAGGGAGGGAGACTATGGCTACTCCTTC.

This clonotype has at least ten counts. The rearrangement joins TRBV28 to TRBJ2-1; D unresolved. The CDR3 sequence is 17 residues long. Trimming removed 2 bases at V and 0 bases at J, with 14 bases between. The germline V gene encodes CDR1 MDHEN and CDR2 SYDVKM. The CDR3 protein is CASSLGVGRTSYNEQFF. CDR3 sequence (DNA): TGTGCCAGCAGTTTAGGTGTGGGAAGGACCTCCTACAATGAGCAGTTCTTC.

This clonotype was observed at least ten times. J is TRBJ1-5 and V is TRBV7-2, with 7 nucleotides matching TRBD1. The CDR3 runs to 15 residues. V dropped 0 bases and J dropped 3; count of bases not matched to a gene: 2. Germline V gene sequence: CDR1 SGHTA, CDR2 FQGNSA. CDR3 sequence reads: CASSLATGINQPQHF. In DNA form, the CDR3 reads TGTGCCAGCAGCTTAGCGACAGGGATCAATCAGCCCCAGCATTTT.

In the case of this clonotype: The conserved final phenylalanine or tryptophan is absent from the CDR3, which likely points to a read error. The CDR3 region is CASSLAGRGARHEQYL. The CDR3 nucleotides are TGTGCCAGCAGCTTAGCGGGGCGGGGGGCCCGTCACGAGCAGTACTTA. The chain has TRBV7-6 and TRBJ2-7; 8 bases are a match to TRBD2. The germline gives CDR1 SGHVS, CDR2 FNYEAQ. The J segment lost 5 bases and the V segment lost 0 bases, leaving 9 bases of the junction unmatched. The CDR3 runs to 16 residues.